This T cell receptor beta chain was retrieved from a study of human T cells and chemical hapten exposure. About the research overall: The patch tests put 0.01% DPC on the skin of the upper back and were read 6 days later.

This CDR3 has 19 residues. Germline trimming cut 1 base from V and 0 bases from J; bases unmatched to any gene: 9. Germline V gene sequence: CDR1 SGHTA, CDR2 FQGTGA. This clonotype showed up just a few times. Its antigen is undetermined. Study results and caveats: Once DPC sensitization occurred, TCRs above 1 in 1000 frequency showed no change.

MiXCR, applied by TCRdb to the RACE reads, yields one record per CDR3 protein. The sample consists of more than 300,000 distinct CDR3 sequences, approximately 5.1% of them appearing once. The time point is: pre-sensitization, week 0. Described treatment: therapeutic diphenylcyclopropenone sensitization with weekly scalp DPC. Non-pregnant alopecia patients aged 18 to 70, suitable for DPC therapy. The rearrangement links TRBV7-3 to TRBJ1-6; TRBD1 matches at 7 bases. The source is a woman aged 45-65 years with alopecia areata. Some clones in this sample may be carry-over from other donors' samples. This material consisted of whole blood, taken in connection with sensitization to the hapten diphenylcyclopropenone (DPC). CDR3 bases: TGTGCCAGCAGCTTAAACCCGGACAGGTCGAGCTCCTATAATTCACCCCTCCACTTT. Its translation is CASSLNPDRSSSYNSPLHF. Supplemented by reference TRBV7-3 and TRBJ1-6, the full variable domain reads GAGVSQTPSNKVTEKGKYVELRCDPISGHTALYWYRQSLGQGPEFLIYFQGTGAADDSGLPNDRFFAVRPEGSVSTLKIQRTERGDSAVYLCASSLNPDRSSSYNSPLHFGNGTRLTVT.